The present T cell receptor beta chain was sequenced within a study of T cell changes during pregnancy in multiple sclerosis. Some clones are missing from TCRdb's copy, which holds only in-frame ones; the method was immunoSEQ multiplex PCR. The table lists tens of thousands of clones, 91% of them singletons. CDR1 and CDR2 (germline): MNHEY, SMNVEV (reference sequence). V dropped 0 bases and J dropped 2; count of bases not matched to a gene: 7. The CDR3 contains 17 residues. The chain is built from TRBV27 and TRBJ2-7, with 10 bases lining up with TRBD1. The receptor was derived from a female donor in good health, enrolled as a control in a pregnancy study. Material: peripheral blood, obtained after pregnancy. The CDR3 bases are TGTGCCAGCAGTTTATCCAACTTTGGGACAGGGGCCTACGAGCAGTACTTC. This encodes CASSLSNFGTGAYEQYF.